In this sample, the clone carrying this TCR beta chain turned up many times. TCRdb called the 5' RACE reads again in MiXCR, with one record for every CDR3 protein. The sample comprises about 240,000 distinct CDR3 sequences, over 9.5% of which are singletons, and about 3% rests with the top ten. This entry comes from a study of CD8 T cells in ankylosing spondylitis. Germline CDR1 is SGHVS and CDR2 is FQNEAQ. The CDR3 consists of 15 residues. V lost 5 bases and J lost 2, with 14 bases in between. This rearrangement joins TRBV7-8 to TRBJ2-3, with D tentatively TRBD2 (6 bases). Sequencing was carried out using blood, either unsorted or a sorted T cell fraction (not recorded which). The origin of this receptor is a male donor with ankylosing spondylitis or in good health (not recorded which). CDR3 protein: CASSETRRFTDTQYF. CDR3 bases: TGTGCCAGCAGCGAGACTAGAAGGTTCACAGATACGCAGTATTTT.